This is a list of T cell receptor beta chains from one sample in a study of blood T cell repertoires in COVID-19. This table comes from immunoSEQ multiplex PCR, and its TCRdb copy is limited to in-frame clones, with some not included. The data show roughly 80,000 clones, with about 80% seen just once and 12% held by the top ten. Sequenced: peripheral blood. The receptors originated from a human donor in a cohort sampled during active COVID-19. Each CDR3 is given with its conserved first and last residue. D genes are given only for firm matches. Not every row has a clone size; where given, it reads once, few, many or a size class.

clone_size	j_call	d_call	v_call	cdr3_aa	cdr3_nt
-	TRBJ2-6	TRBD1	TRBV2	CASTPGQGFSGANVLTF	TGTGCCAGCACCCCGGGACAGGGGTTCTCTGGGGCCAACGTCCTGACTTTC
-	TRBJ1-1	TRBD1	TRBV19	CASGDRASEAFF	TGTGCCAGTGGGGACAGGGCTTCCGAAGCTTTCTTT
-	TRBJ2-7	TRBD2	TRBV6-6	CASSLAESYEQYF	TGTGCCAGCAGCCTAGCGGAGTCCTACGAGCAGTACTTC
once	TRBJ1-2	TRBD1	TRBV24-1	CATSDTTGNYGYTF	TGTGCCACCAGTGATACGACAGGGAACTATGGCTACACCTTC
few	TRBJ2-7	-	TRBV7-6	CASSAGAGNHYEQYF	TGTGCCAGCAGCGCTGGGGCAGGGAACCACTACGAGCAGTACTTC
-	TRBJ2-1	-	TRBV3-1/TRBV3-2	CASSPGGRSNEQFF	TGTGCCAGCAGCCCCGGGGGGCGTTCCAATGAGCAGTTCTTC
once	TRBJ2-3	TRBD1	TRBV5-1	CASSLDRGGTQYF	TGCGCCAGCAGCTTGGACAGGGGCGGTACGCAGTATTTT
-	TRBJ1-6	TRBD1	TRBV7-2	CASSSRTGLNSPLHF	TGTGCCAGCAGCTCAAGGACAGGGCTCAATTCACCCCTCCACTTT
-	TRBJ1-3	TRBD1	TRBV4-2	CASSQVGGGRGYGNTIYF	TGTGCCAGCAGCCAAGTTGGTGGCGGCAGGGGGTATGGAAACACCATATATTTT
-	TRBJ1-2	-	TRBV19	CASSTLGGAGYGYTF	TGTGCCAGTAGTACCCTAGGAGGGGCGGGATATGGCTACACCTTC
-	TRBJ2-7	TRBD1	TRBV5-5	CASSLHGTGGLEQYF	TGTGCCAGCAGCTTGCATGGGACAGGGGGACTCGAGCAGTACTTC
-	TRBJ1-2	-	TRBV5-1	CASSSVGGSYGYTF	TGCGCCAGCAGCTCCGTTGGGGGCAGCTATGGCTACACCTTC
-	TRBJ1-5	-	TRBV19	CASSFPSGRSNQPQHF	TGTGCCAGTAGTTTCCCTTCAGGTAGGAGCAATCAGCCCCAGCATTTT
-	TRBJ1-5	TRBD1	TRBV5-5	CASSATGGINQPQHF	TGTGCCAGCAGTGCGACAGGGGGCATCAATCAGCCCCAGCATTTT
few	TRBJ1-5	TRBD1	TRBV3-1/TRBV3-2	CASSEDRDQPQHF	TGTGCCAGCAGCGAGGACAGGGATCAGCCCCAGCATTTT
-	TRBJ1-6	TRBD1	TRBV27	CASTPGQGDSPLHF	TGTGCCAGCACCCCGGGACAGGGGGATTCACCCCTCCACTTT
-	TRBJ1-2	-	TRBV11-1	CASSLGRNYGYTF	TGTGCCAGCAGCTTAGGCAGAAACTATGGCTACACCTTC
-	TRBJ1-1	-	TRBV5-4	CASSLVRKGGEAFF	TGTGCCAGCAGCTTGGTCAGAAAAGGGGGTGAAGCTTTCTTT
-	TRBJ1-2	TRBD1	TRBV18	CASSPAWTGISGYTF	TGTGCCAGCTCACCAGCTTGGACAGGAATCTCTGGCTACACCTTC
many	TRBJ1-3	-	TRBV30	CAWSETGNLYF	TGTGCCTGGAGTGAGACCGGGAACTTATATTTT
-	TRBJ2-7	TRBD2	TRBV5-1	CASSAGLAGARDEQYF	TGCGCCAGCAGCGCGGGACTAGCGGGAGCTAGGGACGAGCAGTACTTC
-	TRBJ1-4	-	TRBV5-1	CASSLPATGQNEKLFF	TGCGCCAGCAGCTTACCAGCTACCGGACAAAATGAAAAACTGTTTTTT
once	TRBJ2-1	TRBD2	TRBV6-4	CASSALAGTYNEQFF	TGTGCCAGCAGTGCACTAGCGGGAACCTACAATGAGCAGTTCTTC
-	TRBJ2-5	-	TRBV18	CASSLTGLETQYF	TGTGCCAGCTCACTCACAGGGTTGGAGACCCAGTACTTC
-	TRBJ2-1	TRBD2	TRBV10-1	CASSESLAGGGDEQFF	TGCGCCAGCAGTGAGTCGCTAGCGGGAGGTGGCGATGAGCAGTTCTTC
-	TRBJ2-7	-	TRBV11-2	CASSLDSQASYEQYF	TGTGCCAGCAGCTTAGATAGTCAGGCCAGCTACGAGCAGTACTTC
-	TRBJ2-7	-	TRBV15	CATSDRTVGSYEQYF	TGTGCCACCAGCGATCGGACTGTCGGCTCCTACGAGCAGTACTTC
-	TRBJ1-5	TRBD1	TRBV10-1	CASSLTGWIQPQHF	TGCGCCAGCAGTTTGACAGGGTGGATTCAGCCCCAGCATTTT
-	TRBJ2-1	TRBD2	TRBV4-1	CASSREGTRENEQFF	TGCGCCAGCAGCCGAGAGGGGACTAGAGAAAATGAGCAGTTCTTC
-	TRBJ2-2	-	TRBV20-1	CSASRGSVGNRELFF	TGCAGTGCTAGTCGAGGGTCGGTTGGCAACCGGGAGCTGTTTTTT
-	TRBJ1-2	-	TRBV11-1	CASREAGANYGYTF	TGTGCCAGCAGGGAGGCAGGCGCTAACTATGGCTACACCTTC
-	TRBJ2-3	TRBD1	TRBV5-4	CASRDRASLGADTQYF	TGTGCCAGCCGGGACAGGGCCTCTTTGGGGGCAGATACGCAGTATTTT
-	TRBJ2-7	TRBD2	TRBV7-6	CASSPGGFEQYF	TGTGCCAGCAGCCCGGGGGGTTTCGAGCAGTACTTC
-	TRBJ2-1	TRBD1	TRBV7-6	CASSSRQGLMNEQFF	TGTGCCAGCAGCTCAAGACAGGGCTTGATGAATGAGCAGTTCTTC
-	TRBJ2-7	-	TRBV6-5	CASSRGATGNYEQYF	TGTGCCAGCAGCAGGGGGGCCACAGGGAATTACGAGCAGTACTTC
-	TRBJ2-2	-	TRBV5-1	CASSLTGGGNTGELFF	TGCGCCAGCAGCTTGACGGGCGGGGGCAACACCGGGGAGCTGTTTTTT
once	TRBJ2-1	TRBD2	TRBV5-1	CASSLGPGTRNEQFF	TGCGCCAGCAGCTTGGGCCCAGGGACTAGAAATGAGCAGTTCTTC
-	TRBJ2-1	TRBD2	TRBV5-6	CASSGGESSYYNEQFF	TGTGCCAGCAGCGGGGGGGAAAGTTCCTATTACAATGAGCAGTTCTTC
-	TRBJ1-5	-	TRBV18	CASSPQGLNQPQHF	TGTGCCAGCTCACCACAGGGGCTAAATCAGCCCCAGCATTTT
-	TRBJ1-6	-	TRBV11-3	CASSLVSGSPLHF	TGTGCCAGCAGCTTAGTGTCCGGTTCACCCCTCCACTTT
-	TRBJ2-1	TRBD2	TRBV5-4	CASSLLRSGGDSEQFF	TGTGCCAGCAGCTTGCTGCGAAGCGGGGGGGATAGTGAGCAGTTCTTC
-	TRBJ2-7	-	TRBV10-2	CASSEGSLEYF	TGCGCCAGCAGTGAGGGTAGCCTTGAGTACTTC
-	TRBJ2-1	-	TRBV5-6	CASRLAPRQDHNEQFF	TGTGCCAGCAGGCTGGCCCCGCGACAGGACCACAATGAGCAGTTCTTC
-	TRBJ2-5	-	TRBV5-1	CASSYRTAQETQYF	TGCGCCAGCAGCTACAGGACAGCGCAAGAGACCCAGTACTTC
-	TRBJ2-2	TRBD1	TRBV7-9	CASLRTGGNGELFF	TGTGCCAGCCTTAGGACAGGGGGCAACGGGGAGCTGTTTTTT